Presented here are 8 T cell receptor beta chains from one specimen sequenced in a study of OX40 agonist ivuxolimab in advanced cancers. Library method: the immunoSEQ multiplex PCR assay. Here the immuneACCESS table is served through TCRdb, limited to in-frame sequences with V and J called. Missing clones are a known gap in these copies; in checked studies unresolved V genes cover under half, and the rest lacks a known reason. The sample yields tens of thousands of clones; about 89% were counted once. The ten largest clones capture 25% to 40% of the sample. Material: CD4+ or CD8+ T cells sorted from blood, obtained in a trial of the OX40 agonist ivuxolimab. The receptors here all came from an adult with an advanced solid tumor such as melanoma, head and neck, liver or kidney cancer.

In nucleotides, the CDR3 is TGTGCCAGCAGTGCCGGTAGCGGGGCAACCTACGAGCAGTACTTC. Its translation is CASSAGSGATYEQYF. This chain connects TRBV27 to TRBJ2-7; TRBD2 matches at 8 bases. CDR1 and CDR2 from the germline V gene are MNHEY and SMNVEV (reference sequence). This CDR3 spans 15 amino acids. Trimming cost V 5 bases and J 2 bases; bases outside gene matches: 8.

The chain links TRBV15 to TRBJ2-3, with no clear D. Germline V lookup: CDR1 LNHNV, CDR2 YYDKDF (reference sequence). V was pared by 4 bases and J by 0 bases, with 14 bases between. The CDR3 has 16 residues. CDR3 in DNA: TGTGCCACCAGCACCCGGTTTGAAGGGAGCACAGATACGCAGTATTTT. It is translated as CATSTRFEGSTDTQYF.

The chain couples TRBV7-6 to TRBJ2-3, with 10 positions matching TRBD1. The CDR3 covers 20 residues. V dropped 3 bases and J dropped 0; count of bases not matched to a gene: 15. CDR1 is SGHVS and CDR2 is FNYEAQ in the germline V gene. The CDR3 region has the DNA TGTGCCAGCAGCTTTCCCGGGACAGGGGAACCCGGAGATAGCACAGATACGCAGTATTTT. Its protein is CASSFPGTGEPGDSTDTQYF.

This clone was detected only once. The chain is built from TRBV27 and TRBJ1-2; TRBD1 is a possible D gene (5 bases). Trimming shortened V by 0 bases and J by 6 bases, and 14 bases separated the two germline ends. This CDR3 region has 15 residues. Germline loops: CDR1 MNHEY, CDR2 SMNVEV (reference sequence). The CDR3 bases are TGTGCCAGCAGTTTATCCCACCGGGACCCAAATGGCTACACCTTC. Encoded protein: CASSLSHRDPNGYTF.

The chain links TRBV7-9 to TRBJ2-3, with 8 bases lining up with TRBD2. The CDR3 spans 15 residues. Trimming at V came to 2 bases and at J to 3 bases, leaving 4 bases not matched to a gene. In germline, CDR1 is SEHNR, CDR2 FQNEAQ (reference sequence). The CDR3 region has the DNA TGTGCCAGCAGCTTACTCGGGGGGGATACAGATACGCAGTATTTT. It specifies CASSLLGGDTDTQYF.

V is TRBV9 and J is TRBJ2-2; D is uncertain. Trimming took 4 bases from V and 4 from J, leaving 14 bases between them. CDR3 size: 15 residues. CDR1 is SGDLS and CDR2 is YYNGEE in the germline V gene. The CDR3 here is CASSPTPSGTGELFF. The CDR3 DNA sequence: TGTGCCAGCAGCCCCACCCCTTCGGGCACCGGGGAGCTGTTTTTT.

CDR3 amino acids: CAISESGGQGDYNEQFF. The CDR3, as DNA: TGTGCCATCAGTGAGTCGGGGGGACAGGGCGACTACAATGAGCAGTTCTTC. V gene TRBV10-3 combines with J gene TRBJ2-1, with 9 bases aligning to TRBD1. The CDR3 has 17 amino acids. Trimming took 0 bases from V and 3 from J; bases not matched to a gene: 6. Germline V lookup: CDR1 ENHRY, CDR2 SYGVKD.

The gene calls are TRBV7-8 and TRBJ2-5, with TRBD2 matching over 9 bases. V shed 5 bases, J shed 1 base, and the junction held 11 bases outside the gene matches. This CDR3 comprises 17 residues. Per the germline V gene, CDR1 is SGHVS and CDR2 is FQNEAQ. In DNA, the CDR3 is TGTGCCAGCAGCCAAATTAAAGCGGGAGGTATCCAAGAGACCCAGTACTTC. Amino acid sequence: CASSQIKAGGIQETQYF.